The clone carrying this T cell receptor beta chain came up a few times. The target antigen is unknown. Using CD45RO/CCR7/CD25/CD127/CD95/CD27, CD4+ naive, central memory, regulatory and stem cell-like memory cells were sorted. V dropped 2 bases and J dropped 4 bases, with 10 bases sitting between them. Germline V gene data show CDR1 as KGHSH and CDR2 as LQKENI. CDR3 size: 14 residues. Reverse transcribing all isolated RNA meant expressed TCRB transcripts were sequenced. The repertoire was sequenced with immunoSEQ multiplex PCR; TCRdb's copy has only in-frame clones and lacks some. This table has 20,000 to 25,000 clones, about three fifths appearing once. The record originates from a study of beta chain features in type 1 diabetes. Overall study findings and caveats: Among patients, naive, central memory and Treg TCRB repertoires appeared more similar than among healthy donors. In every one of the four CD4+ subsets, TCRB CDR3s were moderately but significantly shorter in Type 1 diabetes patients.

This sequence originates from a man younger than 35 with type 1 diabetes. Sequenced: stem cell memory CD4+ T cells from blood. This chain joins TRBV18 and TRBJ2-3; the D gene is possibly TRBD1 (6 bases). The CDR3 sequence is CASSPTHRADTQYF. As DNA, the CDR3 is TGTGCCAGCTCACCAACGCACAGGGCAGATACGCAGTATTTT.